The 21 T cell receptor beta chains given below trace back to one sample, sequenced in a study of beta chain features in type 1 diabetes. All of the isolated RNA was reverse transcribed, so expressed TCRB transcripts were sequenced. The protocol was immunoSEQ multiplex PCR, while the TCRdb copy is restricted to in-frame clones and leaves out a portion. The sample has roughly 370,000 clones, about 14% seen once. Specimen: naive CD4+ T cells from blood. Receptors originate from a man aged 30 to 45 in good health.

The CDR3 is CASTDQYTDTQYF. CDR3 DNA sequence: TGTGCCAGCACCGACCAGTACACAGATACGCAGTATTTT. The rearrangement joins TRBV5-4 to TRBJ2-3; D gene unclear. Germline V gene data show CDR1 as SGHNT and CDR2 as YYREEE (reference sequence). The CDR3 loop spans 13 amino acids. V lost 6 bases, J lost 2 bases, and 10 bases lay in between.

Of note for this clone: In the same sample, other DNA sequences code for this CDR3. The chain couples TRBV5-1 to TRBJ2-2, with D unclear. The V and J ends lost 0 bases and 1 base respectively, with 4 bases between them. The CDR3 totals 14 residues. CDR1 is SGHRS and CDR2 is YFSETQ in the germline V gene. CDR3: CASSLGQNTGELFF. The CDR3 DNA reads as TGCGCCAGCAGCTTGGGGCAGAACACCGGGGAGCTGTTTTTT.

Only a few counts were recorded for this clone. The genes are TRBV21-1 and TRBJ2-5. TRBV21-1 constitutes a pseudogene. The CDR3 runs 12 residues. CDR3 sequence (DNA): TGTGCCAGCAGCGACGGCCAAGAGACCCAGTACTTC. Protein: CASSDGQETQYF.

This clone was counted only a few times. The chain carries TRBV7-9 and TRBJ2-1, with D uncertain. V was clipped by 1 base and J by 0 bases, with 7 bases between them. From germline, CDR1 is SEHNR and CDR2 FQNEAQ (reference sequence). This CDR3 has 15 residues. CDR3 bases: TGTGCCAGCAGCTTAGGCAGTAGCTCCTACAATGAGCAGTTCTTC. Translation gives CASSLGSSSYNEQFF.

This clone appeared a few times. The chain combines TRBV9 with TRBJ2-2, with 8 bases aligning to TRBD1. The CDR3 sequence is 15 residues long. Unmatched junction bases numbered 4, after V lost 3 bases and J lost 3 bases. Germline loops: CDR1 SGDLS, CDR2 YYNGEE. CDR3 DNA sequence: TGTGCCAGCAGCGCAGGGGGCGCGGACACCGGGGAGCTGTTTTTT. Its translation: CASSAGGADTGELFF.

The rearrangement uses TRBV6-5 and TRBJ1-2; D not resolved. This CDR3 contains 12 residues. V was cut by 5 bases and J by 2 bases, with 6 bases left in between. Germline V gene lookup returns CDR1 MNHEY and CDR2 SVGAGI. The DNA for the CDR3 is TGTGCCAGCAGTGATTACAACTATGGCTACACCTTC. Its translation: CASSDYNYGYTF.

This clone was picked up a small number of times. V gene TRBV7-2 combines with J gene TRBJ2-3; D gene ambiguous. V was cut by 11 bases and J by 6 bases, with 12 bases left in between. The V gene's germline CDR1 is SGHTA and CDR2 FQGNSA. The CDR3 runs to 11 residues. CDR3 nucleotides: TGTGCCTCCTCCGTGGTCGATACGCAGTATTTT. Translating it yields CASSVVDTQYF.

This clone was seen only a few times. The chain employs TRBV25-1 and TRBJ2-3; D gene uncertain. Trimming cost V 3 bases and J 1 base, with 5 bases left between them. Germline values: CDR1 MGHDK, CDR2 SYGVNS. This CDR3 is 13 amino acids long. CDR3 DNA: TGTGCCAGCAGTGATCCAGGCACAGATACGCAGTATTTT. Its translation is CASSDPGTDTQYF.

This clone was seen only a few times. V is TRBV7-8 and J is TRBJ2-5; tentatively, D is TRBD1 (5 bases). CDR3 length: 14 amino acids. V lost 1 base and J 5 bases, leaving 11 bases between the germline ends. The V gene's germline CDR1 is SGHVS and CDR2 FQNEAQ. CDR3 DNA sequence: TGTGCCAGCAGCTTAGATGGGGCAAGGGAGACCCAGTACTTC. Residues: CASSLDGARETQYF.

The V call is TRBV2, the J call TRBJ2-5; D gene uncertain. CDR3 length: 12 amino acids. CDR1 and CDR2 from the germline V gene are SNHLY and FYNNEI. V was trimmed by 6 bases and J by 3 bases, leaving 8 bases between them. This chain's CDR3 is CASRLAEETQYF. CDR3 in DNA: TGTGCCAGCAGGTTAGCCGAAGAGACCCAGTACTTC.

The chain carries TRBV11-2 and TRBJ1-2, with TRBD1 identical over 8 bases. CDR1 and CDR2 from the germline V gene are SGHAT and FQNNGV. CDR3 length: 15 residues. J lost 3 bases, V lost 4 bases, and 7 bases had no gene match. Here the CDR3 reads CASSSPRQGYYGYTF. The CDR3 DNA is TGTGCCAGCAGCTCACCTAGACAGGGGTACTATGGCTACACCTTC.

This clone came up a few times. The genes are TRBV7-2 and TRBJ1-1; D may be TRBD1 (5 bases). This CDR3 contains 13 residues. The V end lost 4 bases, the J end lost 7 bases, and 13 bases lay between the germline ends. The germline CDR1 and CDR2 sequences are SGHTA and FQGNSA. CDR3 nucleotides: TGTGCCAGCAGCTCGAACAGGCTTATTGAAGCTTTCTTT. Translated, it gives CASSSNRLIEAFF.

The chain recombines TRBV2 with TRBJ1-3; no firm D call. CDR1 is SNHLY, CDR2 FYNNEI, per germline. The V end was cut by 2 bases, the J end by 4 bases, with 18 bases between. This CDR3 is 17 amino acids long. CDR3 in amino acids: CASSERRAAGLGNTIYF. In DNA form, the CDR3 reads TGTGCCAGCAGTGAACGACGCGCCGCGGGATTGGGAAACACCATATATTTT.

CDR3 DNA sequence: TGTGCCAGCAGCGTAGTGAGAGAAGCTTTCTTT. This gives the protein CASSVVREAFF. The chain joins TRBV9 to TRBJ1-1; no definite D call. Germline-derived CDR1 and CDR2 are SGDLS and YYNGEE. This CDR3 is built from 11 residues. V lost 0 bases and J 8 bases, leaving 5 bases between the germline ends. Full variable domain (missing parts from reference TRBV9 and TRBJ1-1): DSGVTQTPKHLITATGQRVTLRCSPRSGDLSVYWYQQSLDQGLQFLIQYYNGEERAKGNILERFSAQQFPDLHSELNLSSLELGDSALYFCASSVVREAFFGQGTRLTVV.

This clone was seen a few times. The genes are TRBV5-1 and TRBJ2-5; possible D gene TRBD2, 6 bases. V dropped 0 bases and J dropped 4 bases, with 13 bases sitting between them. CDR3 length: 15 residues. CDR1 and CDR2 (germline): SGHRS, YFSETQ. CDR3 sequence (DNA): TGCGCCAGCAGCTTGGACTCGAAGGGAGGAGAGACCCAGTACTTC. Its translation is CASSLDSKGGETQYF.

The chain employs TRBV9 and TRBJ1-6, with 7 bases lining up with TRBD1. Trimming took 2 bases from V and 9 from J; bases not matched to a gene: 8. CDR1 and CDR2 from the germline V gene are SGDLS and YYNGEE. CDR3 length equals 15 residues. For the CDR3, the DNA is TGTGCCAGCAGCGTGGGCGTGACAGGGATTTCACCCCTCCACTTT. It is translated as CASSVGVTGISPLHF.

The V gene is TRBV7-9, the J gene TRBJ2-1; D possibly corresponds to TRBD1 (6 bases). Germline values: CDR1 SEHNR, CDR2 FQNEAQ (reference sequence). With 7 bases removed from V and 12 bases from J, the gap between germline ends came to 22 bases. CDR3 length equals 14 residues. The CDR3 spells CASTSGTTFDGQFF. CDR3 DNA sequence: TGTGCCAGCACCTCCGGGACAACCTTCGATGGGCAGTTCTTC.

The sample holds many counts of this clone. This chain links TRBV7-9 with TRBJ2-1; 9 nucleotides agree with TRBD2. The CDR3 loop spans 16 amino acids. Trimming at V came to 5 bases and at J to 7 bases, leaving 12 bases not matched to a gene. CDR1 is SEHNR, CDR2 FQNEAQ, per germline (reference sequence). The CDR3 coding sequence is TGTGCCAGCAGCGTTAGCGGGGGAATCGGGAGGAATGAGCAGTTCTTC. Its translation: CASSVSGGIGRNEQFF.

This clone was counted between two and nine times. This chain uses TRBV19 with TRBJ1-3; D gene ambiguous. CDR1 is LNHDA, CDR2 SQIVND, per germline (reference sequence). CDR3 length: 13 amino acids. Between the trimmed V and J ends, which lost 9 bases and 0 bases, there was a span of 9 bases. The CDR3 spells CASKAHSGNTIYF. The CDR3 nucleotides read TGTGCCAGCAAAGCACACTCTGGAAACACCATATATTTT. Drawing the rest from reference TRBV19 and TRBJ1-3, the complete variable domain is DGGITQSPKYLFRKEGQNVTLSCEQNLNHDAMYWYRQDPGQGLRLIYYSQIVNDFQKGDIAEGYSVSREKKESFPLTVTSAQKNPTAFYLCASKAHSGNTIYFGEGSWLTVV.

This clone has ten or more counts. The V and J genes are TRBV29-1 and TRBJ2-7, with D unresolved. Germline lookup yields CDR1 SQVTM and CDR2 ANQGSEA. The CDR3 has 12 residues. V was shortened by 4 bases and J by 7 bases, with 14 bases between the two germline ends. The CDR3 here is CSVVLHQREQYF. CDR3 bases: TGCAGCGTTGTTCTACACCAACGGGAGCAGTACTTC.

The chain joins TRBV29-1 to TRBJ1-2; D gene uncertain. CDR3 size: 13 residues. V was trimmed by 7 bases and J by 8 bases, leaving 20 bases between them. From germline, CDR1 is SQVTM and CDR2 ANQGSEA. The CDR3 DNA reads TGCAGCGGGGGAACCTCGTCGAGCAGCGGCTACACCTTC. Amino acids: CSGGTSSSSGYTF.